Presented here are 30 T cell receptor beta chains from one specimen sequenced in a study of cytomegalovirus exposure and HLA in healthy donors. Use of 60 Vbeta and 13 Jbeta primers characterized the PCR. The method was immunoSEQ multiplex PCR; TCRdb's version includes in-frame clones alone and lacks a portion of them. The sample has 85,000 to 100,000 clones, around 70% seen once. Sequenced input: PBMCs. The receptors shown here come from a man between 50 and 59 years old in good health and CMV-seronegative.

In nucleotides, the CDR3 is TGTGCCAGCACCGCAGGCAGGTTAACGAACACTGAAGCTTTCTTT. Translation gives CASTAGRLTNTEAFF. The gene calls are TRBV7-2 and TRBJ1-1, with D unresolved. The V and J ends lost 7 bases and 1 base respectively, with 16 bases between them. Germline CDR1 is SGHTA and CDR2 is FQGNSA. The CDR3 loop spans 15 amino acids.

The chain employs TRBV28 and TRBJ1-2, with 8 bases fitting TRBD1. From germline, CDR1 is MDHEN and CDR2 SYDVKM. The V and J ends lost 7 bases and 4 bases, in that order; junction bases with no gene match: 8. The CDR3 length is 14 residues. CDR3 residues: CASKINQGAYGYTF. In DNA, the CDR3 is TGTGCCAGCAAGATCAACCAGGGGGCCTATGGCTACACCTTC.

The rearrangement joins TRBV14 to TRBJ2-7; TRBD2 matches at 15 bases. Per germline, CDR1 SGHDN and CDR2 FVKESK. The CDR3 consists of 20 residues. V lost 1 base, J lost 3 bases, and 13 bases stayed unmatched. Here the CDR3 reads CASSQGWTSGRAGLGYEQYV. Written as DNA, the CDR3 is TGTGCCAGCAGCCAAGGTTGGACTAGCGGGAGGGCCGGATTGGGCTACGAGCAGTACGTC.

The chain couples TRBV30 to TRBJ2-7; D is undetermined. Trimming removed 0 bases from V and 7 bases from J, with 16 bases in between. The V gene's germline CDR1 is GTSNPN and CDR2 SVGIG (reference sequence). The CDR3 has 14 residues. The CDR3, as DNA: TGTGCCTGGAGTGTAGCTACTACCTTAAGAGAGCAGTACTTC. Protein: CAWSVATTLREQYF.

This clone was detected only a few times. The V and J genes are TRBV9 and TRBJ2-5; possibly TRBD2 for D (6 bases). The CDR3 loop spans 14 amino acids. Trimming pared 0 bases from V and 2 bases from J, leaving 8 bases between. Germline CDR1 and CDR2: SGDLS and YYNGEE. The CDR3 DNA is TGTGCCAGCAGCGTAGGGGGGGTGCAAGAGACCCAGTACTTC. It codes for CASSVGGVQETQYF.

The chain has TRBV19 and TRBJ1-4; D uncertain. This CDR3 is built from 11 residues. Germline CDR1 reads LNHDA; CDR2 reads SQIVND (reference sequence). V lost 4 bases and J 13 bases, leaving 10 bases between the germline ends. In DNA, the CDR3 is TGTGCCAGTAGTACTCGATTGGCACTGTTTTTT. The encoded protein is CASSTRLALFF.

The J gene is TRBJ1-2, the V gene TRBV29-1; TRBD1 matches at 7 bases. V lost 0 bases to trimming and J lost 5 bases; unmatched junction nucleotides: 6. The CDR3 loop spans 14 amino acids. The germline V gene has CDR1 SQVTM and CDR2 ANQGSEA. The CDR3 spells CSVEDPSTGYGYTF. The DNA of the CDR3 is TGCAGCGTTGAAGATCCTTCGACAGGGTATGGCTACACCTTC.

There are many counts of this clone. The rearrangement joins TRBV4-3 to TRBJ2-2, with D tentatively TRBD1 (6 bases). Germline V CDR1 and CDR2: LGHNA, YSLEER. This CDR3 contains 15 residues. V lost 0 bases and J 6 bases, leaving 11 bases between the germline ends. The CDR3 sequence: CASSQEHRAAGELFF. The CDR3, as DNA: TGCGCCAGCAGCCAAGAACACAGGGCGGCCGGGGAGCTGTTTTTT.

The V and J genes are TRBV5-1 and TRBJ2-1, with D perhaps TRBD2 (6 bases). This CDR3 is 14 amino acids long. Germline CDR1 and CDR2: SGHRS and YFSETQ. The V end lost 3 bases, the J end lost 4 bases, and 11 bases lay between the germline ends. The CDR3 sequence: CASSSRAGYNEQFF. The CDR3 DNA reads as TGCGCCAGCAGCTCCCGGGCGGGGTACAATGAGCAGTTCTTC.

This chain connects TRBV7-8 to TRBJ2-7; D not certain. This CDR3 contains 11 residues. CDR1 and CDR2 (germline): SGHVS, FQNEAQ. V was pared by 5 bases and J by 3 bases, with 5 bases between. The CDR3 DNA reads TGTGCCAGCAGCAGACTCTACGAGCAGTACTTC. Protein sequence: CASSRLYEQYF.

In this sample, this clone turned up a few times. The chain is built from TRBV2 and TRBJ2-2; the D is unclear. The CDR3 runs to 14 residues. CDR1 is SNHLY, CDR2 FYNNEI, per germline. V lost 6 bases and J 4 bases, leaving 12 bases between the germline ends. In DNA, the CDR3 is TGTGCCAGCAGAGCCCGTTTTTCCACCGGGGAGCTGTTTTTT. Translation: CASRARFSTGELFF.

This chain links TRBV6-1 with TRBJ1-5; D may be TRBD1 (5 bases). Germline V gene data show CDR1 as MNHNS and CDR2 as SASEGT. V was shortened by 2 bases and J by 8 bases, with 16 bases between the two germline ends. CDR3 size: 15 residues. This chain's CDR3 is CASSEQMGGTKPQHF. CDR3 nucleotide sequence: TGTGCCAGCAGTGAACAGATGGGCGGGACGAAGCCCCAGCATTTT.

V gene TRBV4-2 combines with J gene TRBJ2-1; 12 bases agree with TRBD2. The CDR3 is made up of 16 amino acids. V lost 0 bases and J lost 7; bases outside the gene matches: 4. From germline, CDR1 is LGHNA and CDR2 YNFKEQ. The CDR3 DNA follows: TGTGCCAGCAGCCAAGACGGACTAGCGGGATGGAATGAGCAGTTCTTC. It codes for CASSQDGLAGWNEQFF.

The chain is built from TRBV6-5 and TRBJ1-2, with D tentatively TRBD1 (5 bases). This CDR3 comprises 13 residues. V lost 2 bases to trimming and J lost 6 bases, with 10 bases between them. Germline V gene lookup returns CDR1 MNHEY and CDR2 SVGAGI. The CDR3 coding sequence is TGTGCCAGCAGTTACCGTCAGGGAAATGGCTACACCTTC. It codes for CASSYRQGNGYTF.

The rearrangement links TRBV19 to TRBJ1-5, with TRBD1 identical over 7 bases. This CDR3 has 13 residues. V was clipped by 4 bases and J by 6 bases; unmatched bases: 3. CDR1 LNHDA and CDR2 SQIVND come from the germline V gene (reference sequence). The chain's CDR3 is CASSTQGGQPQHF. The CDR3 DNA sequence: TGTGCCAGTAGTACCCAGGGGGGTCAGCCCCAGCATTTT.

V and J are TRBV6-5 and TRBJ2-3, with D hard to call. Trimming took 4 bases from V and 3 from J, leaving 8 bases between them. The germline gives CDR1 MNHEY, CDR2 SVGAGI. The length of the CDR3 is 13 residues. The CDR3 reads CASSLPGTDTQYF. As DNA, the CDR3 is TGTGCCAGCAGTTTGCCCGGGACAGATACGCAGTATTTT.

The rearrangement links TRBV5-8 to TRBJ2-5; perhaps TRBD1 as D (6 bases). The V gene's germline CDR1 is SGHTS and CDR2 YDEGEE. The CDR3 contains 15 residues. V lost 4 bases, J lost 4 bases, and 17 bases lay in between. This CDR3 is CASSPLSGVGETQYF. The CDR3, as DNA: TGTGCCAGCAGCCCCCTTTCAGGGGTAGGAGAGACCCAGTACTTC. Filled out from reference TRBV5-8 and TRBJ2-5, the complete variable domain reads EAGVTQSPTHLIKTRGQQATLRCSPISGHTSVYWYQQALGLGLQFLLWYDEGEERNRGNFPPRFSGRQFPNYSSELNVNALELEDSALYLCASSPLSGVGETQYFGPGTRLLVL.

This clone came up a few times. V and J are TRBV18 and TRBJ2-5; D is possibly TRBD2 (5 bases). V dropped 1 base and J dropped 1 base, with 10 bases sitting between them. Germline V gene lookup returns CDR1 KGHSH and CDR2 LQKENI. CDR3 size: 15 residues. The CDR3 nucleotides read TGTGCCAGCTCACCACTCCGTGGGAGCCAAGAGACCCAGTACTTC. It encodes CASSPLRGSQETQYF.

This sequence joins TRBV5-4 and TRBJ1-1; the match to TRBD1 covers 7 bases. Germline V CDR1 and CDR2: SGHNT, YYREEE (reference sequence). The CDR3 sequence is 16 residues long. The J segment lost 2 bases and the V segment lost 3 bases, leaving 10 bases of the junction unmatched. CDR3 sequence: CASSSRGQALNTEAFF. CDR3 coding DNA: TGTGCCAGCAGCTCGAGAGGACAGGCCTTAAACACTGAAGCTTTCTTT. The entire variable domain, with the rest obtained from reference TRBV5-4 and TRBJ1-1, is as follows: ETGVTQSPTHLIKTRGQQVTLRCSSQSGHNTVSWYQQALGQGPQFIFQYYREEENGRGNFPPRFSGLQFPNYSSELNVNALELDDSALYLCASSSRGQALNTEAFFGQGTRLTVV.

The chain combines TRBV4-3 with TRBJ1-2, with 8 bases aligning to TRBD1. Per the germline V gene, CDR1 is LGHNA and CDR2 is YSLEER. The length of the CDR3 is 15 residues. J was trimmed by 8 bases and V by 5 bases; bases with no gene match: 13. The CDR3 region has the DNA TGCGCCAGCAGCTTTTTGGCCGGGACAGGCAACGGCTACACCTTC. This encodes CASSFLAGTGNGYTF.

The sample holds a few counts of this clone. The V and J genes are TRBV2 and TRBJ1-4; D call uncertain. Germline V CDR1 and CDR2: SNHLY, FYNNEI. Deletions cut 6 bases from V and 7 bases from J, with 12 bases between. This CDR3 region has 13 residues. The CDR3 protein is CASSRGSGEKLFF. The CDR3 DNA sequence: TGTGCCAGCAGCCGGGGATCTGGTGAAAAACTGTTTTTT.

This chain joins TRBV29-1 and TRBJ2-7; 11 bases align to TRBD2. Unmatched junction bases numbered 12, after V lost 7 bases and J lost 4 bases. This CDR3 has 15 amino acids. CDR1 and CDR2 from the germline V gene are SQVTM and ANQGSEA. CDR3 residues: CSGQLLAGGSYEQYF. CDR3 nucleotide sequence: TGCAGCGGCCAGCTTCTAGCGGGGGGTTCATACGAGCAGTACTTC.

This clone was recorded a few times. The genes are TRBV7-9 and TRBJ1-2, with a weak D call TRBD1 (6 bases). Germline V gene sequence: CDR1 SEHNR, CDR2 FQNEAQ (reference sequence). V shed 5 bases and J shed 4 bases, with 11 bases lying between them. The CDR3 loop spans 13 amino acids. The CDR3 region has the DNA TGTGCCAGCAGCGCCGGACAGAGCTATGGCTACACCTTC. The encoded protein is CASSAGQSYGYTF.

The chain is built from TRBV6-6 and TRBJ2-7, with 9 bases aligning to TRBD2. CDR1 is MNHNY, CDR2 SVGAGI, per germline (reference sequence). V lost 5 bases, J lost 6 bases, and 11 bases stayed unmatched. CDR3 length: 15 amino acids. Here the CDR3 DNA reads TGTGCCAGCAGTCCTGGGGGACTAGCACTTAGCGAGCAGTACGTC. Amino acid sequence: CASSPGGLALSEQYV.

This clone was detected only once. The chain carries TRBV11-2 and TRBJ2-4; TRBD2 matches 10 bases. The CDR3 covers 14 residues. The J segment lost 11 bases and the V segment lost 4 bases, leaving 8 bases of the junction unmatched. Looked up from germline, CDR1 is SGHAT and CDR2 is FQNNGV. The CDR3 sequence is CASSYPAGGGVQYF. The CDR3, as DNA: TGTGCCAGCAGCTACCCAGCGGGAGGGGGGGTTCAGTACTTC.

This clone came up a few times. The chain employs TRBV6-5 and TRBJ2-3; 7 positions match TRBD2. The ends lost 0 bases at V and 6 bases at J; junction bases unmatched: 9. CDR1 and CDR2 (germline): MNHEY, SVGAGI. The length of the CDR3 is 16 residues. CDR3 amino acids: CASSYSRSAGADTQYF. The CDR3 DNA reads TGTGCCAGCAGTTACTCGAGATCTGCGGGAGCTGATACGCAGTATTTT.

The chain joins TRBV7-8 to TRBJ1-2, with D unresolved. Per the germline V gene, CDR1 is SGHVS and CDR2 is FQNEAQ. V shed 1 base and J shed 7 bases, with 13 bases lying between them. This CDR3 contains 14 residues. This chain's CDR3 is CASSLGEGRAGYTF. CDR3 DNA sequence: TGTGCCAGCAGCTTAGGGGAAGGGAGGGCTGGCTACACCTTC.

In its sample, this clone was seen many times. The chain recombines TRBV10-3 with TRBJ2-6; tentatively, D is TRBD1 (6 bases). The CDR3 consists of 17 residues. The V end was cut by 6 bases, the J end by 2 bases, with 17 bases between. Germline CDR1 reads ENHRY; CDR2 reads SYGVKD. DNA for the CDR3: TGTGCCATCAGCGAAATTGACAGGCCCCCTGGGGCCAACGTCCTGACTTTC. It yields the protein CAISEIDRPPGANVLTF.

DNA of the CDR3: TGTGCCTGGAGTCCGGGACAGGGGGGCTATGGCTACACCTTC. Amino acids: CAWSPGQGGYGYTF. The chain uses TRBV30 and TRBJ1-2; 11 bases align to TRBD1. CDR1 and CDR2 (germline): GTSNPN, SVGIG (reference sequence). The J segment lost 4 bases and the V segment lost 2 bases, leaving 3 bases of the junction unmatched. The CDR3 consists of 14 residues.

This chain uses TRBV4-3 with TRBJ1-2, with 7 bases aligning to TRBD1. This CDR3 has 15 residues. The germline V gene encodes CDR1 LGHNA and CDR2 YSLEER. Germline trimming cut 1 base from V and 2 bases from J; bases unmatched to any gene: 4. CDR3 sequence: CASSQAQTGNYGYTF. The CDR3 nucleotides are TGCGCCAGCAGCCAAGCCCAGACAGGGAACTATGGCTACACCTTC.